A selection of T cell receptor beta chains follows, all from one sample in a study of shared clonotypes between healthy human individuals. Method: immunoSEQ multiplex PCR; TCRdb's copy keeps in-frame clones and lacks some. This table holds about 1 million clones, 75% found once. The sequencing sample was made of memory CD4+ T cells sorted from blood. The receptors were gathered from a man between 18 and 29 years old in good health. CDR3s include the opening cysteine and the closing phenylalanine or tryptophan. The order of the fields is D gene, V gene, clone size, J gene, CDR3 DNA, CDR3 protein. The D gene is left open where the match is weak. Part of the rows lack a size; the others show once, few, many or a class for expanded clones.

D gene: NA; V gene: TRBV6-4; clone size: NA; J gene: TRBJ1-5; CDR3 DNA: TGTGCCAGCACCTTTACGTTAAATAGCAATCAGCCCCAGCATTTT; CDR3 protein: CASTFTLNSNQPQHF
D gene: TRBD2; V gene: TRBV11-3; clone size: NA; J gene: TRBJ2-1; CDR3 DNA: TGTGCCAGCAGCTTGGGGCTAGCGGGGGACAATGAGCAGTTCTTC; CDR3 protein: CASSLGLAGDNEQFF
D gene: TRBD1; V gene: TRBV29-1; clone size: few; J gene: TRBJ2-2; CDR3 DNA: TGCAGCGGACAGGGTTGGGACGGGGAGCTGTTTTTT; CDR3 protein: CSGQGWDGELFF
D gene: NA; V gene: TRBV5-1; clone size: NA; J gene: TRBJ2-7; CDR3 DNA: TGCGCCAGCAGCTCAGGAGAACGGTTTAACTACGAGCAGTACTTC; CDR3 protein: CASSSGERFNYEQYF
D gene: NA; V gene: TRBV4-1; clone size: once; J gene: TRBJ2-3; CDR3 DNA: TGCGCCAGCAGCCAAGATTCGGGAGTTGGAGATACGCAGTATTTT; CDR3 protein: CASSQDSGVGDTQYF
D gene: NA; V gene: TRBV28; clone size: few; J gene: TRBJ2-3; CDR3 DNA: TGTGCCAGCAGTTTTGGGGGACTGGGCACAGATACGCAGTATTTT; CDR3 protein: CASSFGGLGTDTQYF
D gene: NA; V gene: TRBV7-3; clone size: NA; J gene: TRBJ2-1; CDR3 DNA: TGTGCCAGCAGCTCCCCTCGCTTGGACAGTCCGATTGGGCATGAGCAGTTCTTC; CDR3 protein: CASSSPRLDSPIGHEQFF
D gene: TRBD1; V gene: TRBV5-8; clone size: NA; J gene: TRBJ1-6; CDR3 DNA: TGTGCCAGCAGCTACAGGGGAGATAATTCACCCCTCCACTTT; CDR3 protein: CASSYRGDNSPLHF
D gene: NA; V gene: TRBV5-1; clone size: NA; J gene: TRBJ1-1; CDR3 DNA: TGCGCCAGCAGCCCACAGGTAGATTTGAACACTGAAGCTTTCTTT; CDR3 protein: CASSPQVDLNTEAFF
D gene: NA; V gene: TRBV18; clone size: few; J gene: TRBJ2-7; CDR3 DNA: TGTGCCAGCTCACCTTCGCTAGAAGGCGAGCAGTACTTC; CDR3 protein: CASSPSLEGEQYF
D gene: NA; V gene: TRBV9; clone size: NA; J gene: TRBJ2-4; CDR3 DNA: TGTGCCAGCAGCGTAGGAGGAGGCATTCAGTACTTC; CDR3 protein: CASSVGGGIQYF
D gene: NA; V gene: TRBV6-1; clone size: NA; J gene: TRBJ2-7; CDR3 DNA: TGTGCCAGCAGTGATCGCACCGAGCAGTACTTC; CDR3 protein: CASSDRTEQYF
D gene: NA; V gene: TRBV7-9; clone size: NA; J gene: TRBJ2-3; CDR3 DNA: TGTGCCAGCAGCCCCGATAGTACGAGGGGAGGAAATACGCAGTATTTT; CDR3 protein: CASSPDSTRGGNTQYF
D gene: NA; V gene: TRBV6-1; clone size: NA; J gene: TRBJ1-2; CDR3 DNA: TGTGCCAGCAGTGAGTTGGAGGGTTACTATGGCTACACCTTC; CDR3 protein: CASSELEGYYGYTF
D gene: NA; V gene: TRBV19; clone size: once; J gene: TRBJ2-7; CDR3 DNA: TGTGCCAGTAGTTCATTACAGGGCGCCGAGCAGTACTTC; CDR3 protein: CASSSLQGAEQYF
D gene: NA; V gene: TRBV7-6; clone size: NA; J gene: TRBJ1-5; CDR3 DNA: TGTGCCAGCAGCTTAACTAGCAATCAGCCCCAGCATTTT; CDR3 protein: CASSLTSNQPQHF
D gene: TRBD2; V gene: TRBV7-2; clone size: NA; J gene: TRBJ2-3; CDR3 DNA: TGTGCCAGCAGCCTGTCAGCGGGAGTGTCGAATACGCAGTATTTT; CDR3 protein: CASSLSAGVSNTQYF
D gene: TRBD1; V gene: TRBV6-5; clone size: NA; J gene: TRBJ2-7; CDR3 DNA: TGTGCCAGCGGACAGGTCGGGTACGAGCAGTACTTC; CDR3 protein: CASGQVGYEQYF
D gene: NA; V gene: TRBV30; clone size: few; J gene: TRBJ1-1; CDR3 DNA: TGTGCCTGGAGTAATTCATACGAAGCTTTCTTT; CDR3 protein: CAWSNSYEAFF
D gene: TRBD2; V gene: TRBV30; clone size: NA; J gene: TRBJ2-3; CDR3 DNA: TGTGCCTGGACGGGGGGGTCAGATACGCAGTATTTT; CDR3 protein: CAWTGGSDTQYF
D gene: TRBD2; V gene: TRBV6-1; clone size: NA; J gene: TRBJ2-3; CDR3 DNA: TGTGCCAGCATCCAGCGGGGGGTCACAGATACGCAGTATTTT; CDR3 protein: CASIQRGVTDTQYF
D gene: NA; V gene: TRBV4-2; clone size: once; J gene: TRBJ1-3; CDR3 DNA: TGTGCCAGCAGCCAAGACCGCTCGGGGGGAAAAGGAAACACCATATATTTT; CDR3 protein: CASSQDRSGGKGNTIYF
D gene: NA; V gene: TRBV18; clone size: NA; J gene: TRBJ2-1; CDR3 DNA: TGTGCCAGCTCACCGGTTCTAGCAAATAATGAGCAGTTCTTC; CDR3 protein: CASSPVLANNEQFF
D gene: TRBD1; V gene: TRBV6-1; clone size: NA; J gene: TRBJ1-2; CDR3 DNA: TGTGCCAGCAGAGAGGACAGGGGGCGAGGCTACACCTTC; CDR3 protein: CASREDRGRGYTF
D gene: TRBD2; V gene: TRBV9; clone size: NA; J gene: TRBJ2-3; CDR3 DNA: TGTGCCAGCAGCGCCCAAATGGCGGGAGCAGGGACAGATACGCAGTATTTT; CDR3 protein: CASSAQMAGAGTDTQYF
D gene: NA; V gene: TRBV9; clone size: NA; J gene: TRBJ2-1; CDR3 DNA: TGTGCCAGCAGCGTAGAGTGGACAGCCTACAATGAGCAGTTCTTC; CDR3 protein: CASSVEWTAYNEQFF
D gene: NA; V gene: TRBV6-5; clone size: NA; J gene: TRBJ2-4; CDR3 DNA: TGTGCCAGTCGTAACCGGGGGATTCAGTACTTC; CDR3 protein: CASRNRGIQYF